Sequencing of this T cell receptor beta chain was carried out in a study of blood T cell repertoires in COVID-19. Study at large: Samples of COVID-19 (acute and convalescent) were obtained from the United States, Italy and Spain. From T cells, B-cell-depleted T cells, or PBMCs came the material, which was cDNA or gDNA.

The CDR3 is 13 residues long. The ends were cut back, 3 bases at V and 1 base at J, with 5 bases in the middle. Germline CDR1 is KGHSH and CDR2 is LQKENI. Study processing details: Scientists estimated how many nucleated cells there were by amplifying reference gene primers. The repertoire was sequenced with immunoSEQ multiplex PCR; TCRdb's copy has only in-frame clones and lacks some. The DNA gave D and trimming, while V, J and clone size come from that table. The table includes hundreds of thousands of clones, around 85% detected once. The TCR sequence derives from a man at least 80 years old with acute or convalescent COVID-19. Input material: peripheral blood. The rearrangement uses TRBV18 and TRBJ2-3; D not resolved. The CDR3 is CASSPSGTDTQYF. The DNA of the CDR3 is TGTGCCAGCTCACCGAGCGGCACAGATACGCAGTATTTT. Complete variable domain (other parts from reference TRBV18 and TRBJ2-3): NAGVMQNPRHLVRRRGQEARLRCSPMKGHSHVYWYRQLPEEGLKFMVYLQKENIIDESGMPKERFSAEFPKEGPSILRIQQVVRGDSAAYFCASSPSGTDTQYFGPGTRLTVL.